The 2 T cell receptor beta chains given below trace back to one sample, sequenced in a study of blood T cell repertoires in COVID-19. Method: immunoSEQ multiplex PCR; TCRdb's copy keeps in-frame clones and lacks some. The sample holds about 150,000 clones, roughly 88% seen once. The sequenced sample consisted of peripheral blood. Receptors were obtained from a woman aged 50 to 60 in a cohort sampled during active or convalescent COVID-19.

The rearrangement joins TRBV9 to TRBJ1-2; D is ambiguous. Per germline, CDR1 SGDLS and CDR2 YYNGEE. V was cut by 3 bases and J by 7 bases, with 16 bases left in between. The CDR3 is 14 amino acids. In DNA, the CDR3 is TGTGCCAGCAGCGCCATGGAGGCCTATTCTGGCTACACCTTC. Protein: CASSAMEAYSGYTF.

The rearrangement joins TRBV30 to TRBJ1-4; 7 bases align to TRBD1. J lost 5 bases, V lost 2 bases, and 5 bases had no gene match. Germline CDR1 GTSNPN, CDR2 SVGIG (reference sequence). The CDR3 is 14 residues long. The CDR3 sequence is CAWSYGTDNEKLFF. The CDR3 DNA reads as TGTGCCTGGAGTTACGGGACAGACAATGAAAAACTGTTTTTT.